These T cell receptor beta chains were read from a single sample in a study of blood T cells in healthy people across ages. From the 5' RACE reads, TCRdb called clonotypes with MiXCR, one entry per CDR3 protein. The data hold around 700,000 distinct CDR3 sequences, with 20% to 30% observed a single time. These data were also reused for a study on T cells of mothers and their children.

Material for sequencing was blood. These receptor sequences come from a boy aged 10-17 years in good health. CDR3s include the opening cysteine and the closing phenylalanine or tryptophan.

>TRBJ1-5|TRBV28
CASSLLSQLQPQHF
>TRBJ2-7|TRBV28
CASNLQGIGYEQYF
>TRBJ1-1|TRBV20-1
CSARENRGGVNTEAFF
>TRBJ2-5|TRBV6-6
CASSYSLAGSYPYYF
>TRBJ1-2|TRBV6-5
CASWGGALNYGYTF
>TRBJ1-5|TRBV5-1
CASSLEQGNQPQHF
>TRBJ2-3|TRBV2
CATSGRSTDTQYF
>TRBJ2-4|TRBV4-3
CASSQDLAGGKNIQYF
>TRBJ2-5|TRBV4-3
CASSQDERKGGETQYF
>TRBJ2-5|TRBV28
CASKSSVQEAQYF
>TRBJ2-6|TRBV9
CASSVAPQGSGANVLTF
>TRBJ1-1|TRBV6-2/TRBV6-3
CAAREGNTEAFF
>NA|TRBV19
CASRGMSNEQFF
>TRBJ2-7|TRBV7-2
CASSAGDYLGQYF
>TRBJ2-5|TRBV11-2
CASSLDLGGTQYF
>TRBJ2-2|TRBV7-2
CASSLTGGLNTGELFF
>TRBJ2-5|TRBV20-1
CSADGTLETQYF
>TRBJ2-7|TRBV5-6
CASSLAGWTYEQYF
>TRBJ2-7|TRBV24-1
CATSDPRYLRGPKNYEQYF
>TRBJ2-3|TRBV6-1
CASSNWGGRILSDTQYF